Listed below are T cell receptor beta chains from one sample, sequenced in a study of T cell responses to AZD1222 COVID-19 vaccine. The data were produced by immunoSEQ multiplex PCR, yet TCRdb's version contains in-frame clones alone and is incomplete. The sample lists 150,000 to 250,000 clones; approximately 90% were seen once. The sample was peripheral blood, taken 28 days after the second AZD1222 dose. The origin of the receptors is an adult who received the AZD1222 COVID-19 vaccine. Each CDR3 is given with its conserved first and last residue. Each record gives: D gene, CDR3 length, V gene, J gene, clone size, CDR3 DNA, CDR3 protein. A D gene is named only where the DNA matches it firmly. Only part of the rows carry a size: once, few, many, or a class if the clone is expanded.

D gene: -; CDR3 length: 16; V gene: TRBV9; J gene: TRBJ2-3; clone size: -; CDR3 DNA: TGTGCCAGCAGCCATATGCCCGGGACGGACACAGATACGCAGTATTTT; CDR3 protein: CASSHMPGTDTDTQYF
D gene: TRBD1; CDR3 length: 14; V gene: TRBV19; J gene: TRBJ1-1; clone size: once; CDR3 DNA: TGTGCCAGTAGTCGACCGGGACAGGGAACTGAAGCTTTCTTT; CDR3 protein: CASSRPGQGTEAFF
D gene: TRBD2; CDR3 length: 15; V gene: TRBV7-9; J gene: TRBJ2-7; clone size: few; CDR3 DNA: TGTGCCAGCAGCTCTGGGACTAGCGGGGGATACGAGCAGTACTTC; CDR3 protein: CASSSGTSGGYEQYF
D gene: -; CDR3 length: 14; V gene: TRBV11-1; J gene: TRBJ2-5; clone size: -; CDR3 DNA: TGTGCCAGCAGCTTAGAGGGAGGGGGAGAGACCCAGTACTTC; CDR3 protein: CASSLEGGGETQYF
D gene: -; CDR3 length: 18; V gene: TRBV25-1; J gene: TRBJ1-3; clone size: once; CDR3 DNA: TGTGCCAGCAGTGACCCGTCACAGGGTCCGAGCTCTGGAAACACCATATATTTT; CDR3 protein: CASSDPSQGPSSGNTIYF
D gene: -; CDR3 length: 16; V gene: TRBV28; J gene: TRBJ1-3; clone size: -; CDR3 DNA: TGTGCCAGCACTAGTGCAGGACGGGGCTCTGGAAACACCATATATTTT; CDR3 protein: CASTSAGRGSGNTIYF
D gene: TRBD2; CDR3 length: 15; V gene: TRBV19; J gene: TRBJ2-7; clone size: -; CDR3 DNA: TGTGCCAGTAGTATAGGCGGGGGACTAGCCCACGAGCAGTACTTC; CDR3 protein: CASSIGGGLAHEQYF
D gene: -; CDR3 length: 14; V gene: TRBV5-5; J gene: TRBJ2-7; clone size: -; CDR3 DNA: TGTGCCAGCAGCTTTGGGGGGGCCTCCTACGAGCAGTACTTC; CDR3 protein: CASSFGGASYEQYF
D gene: -; CDR3 length: 14; V gene: TRBV15; J gene: TRBJ1-5; clone size: -; CDR3 DNA: TGTGCCACCAGCAGACCTTTGCGGGATCAGCCCCAGCATTTT; CDR3 protein: CATSRPLRDQPQHF
D gene: -; CDR3 length: 11; V gene: TRBV2; J gene: TRBJ1-1; clone size: -; CDR3 DNA: TGTGCCAGCAGAGTGACAGTCCAAGCTTTCTTT; CDR3 protein: CASRVTVQAFF
D gene: -; CDR3 length: 13; V gene: TRBV3-1/TRBV3-2; J gene: TRBJ2-7; clone size: once; CDR3 DNA: TGTGCCAGCAGCCGGCATTCAACCTACGAGCAGTACTTC; CDR3 protein: CASSRHSTYEQYF
D gene: -; CDR3 length: 14; V gene: TRBV5-1; J gene: TRBJ1-2; clone size: -; CDR3 DNA: TGCGCCAGCAGCTTTCGCGAGACTAACTATGGCTACACCTTC; CDR3 protein: CASSFRETNYGYTF
D gene: -; CDR3 length: 15; V gene: TRBV28; J gene: TRBJ2-7; clone size: -; CDR3 DNA: TGTGCCAGCAGTCTCGAAGGGCAGTCCCCCTACGAGCAGTACTTC; CDR3 protein: CASSLEGQSPYEQYF
D gene: -; CDR3 length: 13; V gene: TRBV30; J gene: TRBJ1-5; clone size: -; CDR3 DNA: TGTGCCTGGACACCTTCCTTGAATCAGCCCCAGCATTTT; CDR3 protein: CAWTPSLNQPQHF
D gene: -; CDR3 length: 15; V gene: TRBV9; J gene: TRBJ2-2; clone size: -; CDR3 DNA: TGTGCCAGCAGCGTAGGGGGTTATAACACCGGGGAGCTGTTTTTT; CDR3 protein: CASSVGGYNTGELFF
D gene: -; CDR3 length: 12; V gene: TRBV11-2; J gene: TRBJ1-1; clone size: -; CDR3 DNA: TGTGCCAGCAGTACAGTGAACACTGAAGCTTTCTTT; CDR3 protein: CASSTVNTEAFF
D gene: TRBD2; CDR3 length: 13; V gene: TRBV12-3/TRBV12-4; J gene: TRBJ2-7; clone size: -; CDR3 DNA: TGTGCCAGCAGTTTCGCTAGCGGGTACGAGCAGTACTTC; CDR3 protein: CASSFASGYEQYF
D gene: -; CDR3 length: 14; V gene: TRBV19; J gene: TRBJ2-1; clone size: once; CDR3 DNA: TGTGCCAGTAGCCCGACAGTAACATACAATGAGCAGTTCTTC; CDR3 protein: CASSPTVTYNEQFF
D gene: -; CDR3 length: 15; V gene: TRBV2; J gene: TRBJ1-6; clone size: -; CDR3 DNA: TGTGCCAGCAGTGCGGGGGACTGGATTAATTCACCCCTCCACTTT; CDR3 protein: CASSAGDWINSPLHF
D gene: TRBD1; CDR3 length: 16; V gene: TRBV28; J gene: TRBJ2-1; clone size: -; CDR3 DNA: TGTGCCAGCAGCCGAATGACAGGGGGCTCTTTCAATGAGCAGTTCTTC; CDR3 protein: CASSRMTGGSFNEQFF
D gene: -; CDR3 length: 14; V gene: TRBV7-3; J gene: TRBJ2-4; clone size: -; CDR3 DNA: TGTGCCAGCAGCACGGGACGGGCGCAAGACATTCAGTACTTC; CDR3 protein: CASSTGRAQDIQYF
D gene: TRBD1; CDR3 length: 15; V gene: TRBV5-1; J gene: TRBJ2-7; clone size: once; CDR3 DNA: TGCGCCAGCAGCTTGGGGGACAGGGCGAAGCACGAGCAGTACTTC; CDR3 protein: CASSLGDRAKHEQYF
D gene: -; CDR3 length: 12; V gene: TRBV7-9; J gene: TRBJ1-4; clone size: -; CDR3 DNA: TGTGCCAGCAGCACCGGGATCTTAAAACTGTTTTTT; CDR3 protein: CASSTGILKLFF
D gene: TRBD1; CDR3 length: 14; V gene: TRBV5-4; J gene: TRBJ2-7; clone size: -; CDR3 DNA: TGTGCCAGCAGCCCGGGCGACAGGGGCTACGAGCAGTACTTC; CDR3 protein: CASSPGDRGYEQYF
D gene: -; CDR3 length: 14; V gene: TRBV7-2; J gene: TRBJ1-5; clone size: -; CDR3 DNA: TGTGCCAGCAGCTTAATAGGGGGGAATCAGCCCCAGCATTTT; CDR3 protein: CASSLIGGNQPQHF
D gene: -; CDR3 length: 13; V gene: TRBV27; J gene: TRBJ2-5; clone size: once; CDR3 DNA: TGTGCCAGCAGTGCCTCCCAACGACAGAGCCAGTACTTC; CDR3 protein: CASSASQRQSQYF
D gene: -; CDR3 length: 13; V gene: TRBV12-3/TRBV12-4; J gene: TRBJ2-7; clone size: -; CDR3 DNA: TGTGCCAGCAGTCCCCGGTACCCCCACGAGCAGTACTTC; CDR3 protein: CASSPRYPHEQYF
D gene: -; CDR3 length: 13; V gene: TRBV30; J gene: TRBJ2-5; clone size: few; CDR3 DNA: TGTGCCTGGAGTGGGGACTCCAAAGAGACCCAGTACTTC; CDR3 protein: CAWSGDSKETQYF
D gene: -; CDR3 length: 15; V gene: TRBV20-1; J gene: TRBJ1-3; clone size: -; CDR3 DNA: TGCAGTGCTAGTGGGTGGGCCAGGGTCGGAAACACCATATATTTT; CDR3 protein: CSASGWARVGNTIYF
D gene: -; CDR3 length: 17; V gene: TRBV21-1; J gene: TRBJ1-6; clone size: few; CDR3 DNA: TGTGCCAGCAGCAAAGCGCAGGGGAGATACTATAATTCACCCCTCCACTTT; CDR3 protein: CASSKAQGRYYNSPLHF
D gene: -; CDR3 length: 16; V gene: TRBV2; J gene: TRBJ2-2; clone size: once; CDR3 DNA: TGTGCCAGCAGTGCGAGACAGGTCTCGAACACCGGGGAGCTGTTTTTT; CDR3 protein: CASSARQVSNTGELFF